What follows are 2 T cell receptor beta chains derived from one specimen sequenced in a study of blood T cell repertoires in COVID-19. The method was immunoSEQ multiplex PCR; TCRdb's version includes in-frame clones alone and lacks a portion of them. The data hold 150,000 to 250,000 clones, with roughly 90% observed a single time. The sample was PBMCs or T cells enriched from blood (not recorded which). The receptors here all came from a woman under 40 who had recovered from COVID-19.

The gene calls are TRBV19 and TRBJ2-7; 9 positions match TRBD1. This CDR3 spans 14 amino acids. V shed 5 bases and J 3 bases; nucleotides not matched to a gene: 5. CDR1 is LNHDA, CDR2 SQIVND, per germline (reference sequence). The CDR3 reads CASSAGTGSYEQYF. DNA for the CDR3: TGTGCCAGTAGTGCCGGGACAGGGAGCTACGAGCAGTACTTC.

The chain couples TRBV2 to TRBJ1-6; D remains ambiguous. Germline CDR1 SNHLY, CDR2 FYNNEI. This CDR3 region has 15 residues. Trimming took off 4 bases at V and 7 bases at J, with 14 bases between the two ends. This chain's CDR3 is CASSGGSLGNSPLHF. CDR3 coding DNA: TGTGCCAGCAGTGGCGGGAGCCTAGGAAATTCACCCCTCCACTTT. Combining the CDR3 with reference TRBV2 and TRBJ1-6 gives the whole variable domain EPEVTQTPSHQVTQMGQEVILRCVPISNHLYFYWYRQILGQKVEFLVSFYNNEISEKSEIFDDQFSVERPDGSNFTLKIRSTKLEDSAMYFCASSGGSLGNSPLHFGNGTRLTVT.